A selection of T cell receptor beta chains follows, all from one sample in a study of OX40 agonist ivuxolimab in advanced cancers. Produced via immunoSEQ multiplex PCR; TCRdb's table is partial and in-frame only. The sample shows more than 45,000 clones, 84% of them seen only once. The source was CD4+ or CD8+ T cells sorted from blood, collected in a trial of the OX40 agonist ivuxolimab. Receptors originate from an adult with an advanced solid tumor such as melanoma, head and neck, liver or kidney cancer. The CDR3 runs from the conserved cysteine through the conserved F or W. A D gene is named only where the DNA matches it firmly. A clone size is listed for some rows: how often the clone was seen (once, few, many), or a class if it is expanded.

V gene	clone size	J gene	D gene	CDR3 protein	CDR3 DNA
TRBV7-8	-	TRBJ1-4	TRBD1	CASSLGTGRGGKLFF	TGTGCCAGCAGCCTTGGGACAGGGAGGGGGGGAAAACTGTTTTTT
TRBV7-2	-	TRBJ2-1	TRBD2	CASRPGLAGVDEQFF	TGTGCCAGCAGACCGGGACTAGCGGGAGTCGATGAGCAGTTCTTC
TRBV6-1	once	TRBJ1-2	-	CASSEALRWGNYGYTF	TGTGCCAGCAGTGAAGCGCTTCGATGGGGGAACTATGGCTACACCTTC
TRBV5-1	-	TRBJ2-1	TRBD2	CASSSGTSGSDEQFF	TGCGCCAGCAGCTCCGGGACTAGCGGGAGTGATGAGCAGTTCTTC
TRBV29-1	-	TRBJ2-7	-	CSVGTASSYEQYF	TGCAGCGTCGGGACCGCAAGCTCCTACGAGCAGTACTTC
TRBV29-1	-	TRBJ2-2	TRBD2	CSVEERTSGRTGELFF	TGCAGCGTTGAAGAAAGAACTAGCGGGAGAACCGGGGAGCTGTTTTTT
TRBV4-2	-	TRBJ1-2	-	CASSQGTQPYGYTF	TGTGCCAGCAGCCAAGGGACACAACCCTATGGCTACACCTTC
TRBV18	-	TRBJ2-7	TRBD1	CASSPPGQFYEQYF	TGTGCCAGCTCACCACCGGGACAGTTCTACGAGCAGTACTTC
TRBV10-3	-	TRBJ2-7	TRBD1	CAISGTGTYEQYF	TGTGCCATCAGTGGGACAGGGACCTACGAGCAGTACTTC
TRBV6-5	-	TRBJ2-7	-	CASKENRGNEQYF	TGTGCCAGCAAAGAGAACCGGGGGAACGAGCAGTACTTC
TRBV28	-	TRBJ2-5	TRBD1	CASSQGQGAGQETQYF	TGTGCCAGCAGCCAAGGCCAGGGGGCGGGCCAAGAGACCCAGTACTTC
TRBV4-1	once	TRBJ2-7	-	CASSQVPGREQYF	TGCGCCAGCAGCCAAGTGCCGGGTCGGGAGCAGTACTTC
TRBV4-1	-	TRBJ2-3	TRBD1	CASSQTAGQASTDTQYF	TGCGCCAGCAGCCAGACTGCCGGACAGGCGAGCACAGATACGCAGTATTTT
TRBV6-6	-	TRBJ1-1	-	CASSYLRGGTEAFF	TGTGCCAGCAGTTACCTCCGAGGGGGCACTGAAGCTTTCTTT
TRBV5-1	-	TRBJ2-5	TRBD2	CASGLAGANQETQYF	TGCGCCAGCGGACTAGCGGGAGCTAATCAAGAGACCCAGTACTTC
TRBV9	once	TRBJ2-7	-	CASSPHERGLYEQYF	TGTGCCAGCAGCCCGCATGAAAGGGGGTTGTACGAGCAGTACTTC
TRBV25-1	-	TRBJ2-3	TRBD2	CASSEWLAGGADTQYF	TGTGCCAGCAGTGAATGGCTAGCGGGAGGGGCAGATACGCAGTATTTT
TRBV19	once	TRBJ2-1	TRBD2	CASSIVGGGYNEQFF	TGTGCCAGTAGTATAGTTGGGGGGGGCTACAATGAGCAGTTCTTC
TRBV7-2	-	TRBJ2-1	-	CASSLGGGAKNEQFF	TGTGCCAGCAGCTTAGGTGGGGGGGCTAAGAATGAGCAGTTCTTC
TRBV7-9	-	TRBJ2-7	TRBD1	CASSLGQGTYEQYF	TGTGCCAGCAGCTTAGGACAGGGTACCTACGAGCAGTACTTC
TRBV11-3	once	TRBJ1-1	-	CASSLEGDSTEAFF	TGTGCCAGCAGCTTAGAGGGGGATAGCACTGAAGCTTTCTTT
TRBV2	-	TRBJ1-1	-	CASSGEMNTEAFF	TGTGCCAGCAGCGGAGAGATGAACACTGAAGCTTTCTTT
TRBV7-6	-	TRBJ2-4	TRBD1	CANSGGLAKNIQYF	TGTGCCAATTCAGGGGGCTTAGCCAAAAACATTCAGTACTTC
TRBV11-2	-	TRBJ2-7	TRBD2	CASSLSSGGPTYEQYF	TGTGCCAGCAGCTTAAGTAGCGGGGGGCCGACCTACGAGCAGTACTTC
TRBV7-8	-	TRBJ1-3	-	CASSLGNGPGNTIYF	TGTGCCAGCAGCTTAGGCAATGGTCCTGGAAACACCATATATTTT
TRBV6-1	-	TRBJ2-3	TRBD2	CASSELAADTQYF	TGTGCCAGCAGTGAACTAGCGGCAGATACGCAGTATTTT
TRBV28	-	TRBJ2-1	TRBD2	CASRAGGSSNEQFF	TGTGCCAGCAGAGCGGGAGGCTCCAGCAATGAGCAGTTCTTC
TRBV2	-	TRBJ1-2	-	CASSDRESYGYTF	TGTGCCAGCAGTGACAGGGAGTCCTATGGCTACACCTTC
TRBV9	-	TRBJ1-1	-	CASSADGGRNTEAFF	TGTGCCAGCAGTGCAGACGGGGGGCGAAACACTGAAGCTTTCTTT
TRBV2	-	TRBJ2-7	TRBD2	CASSVRAGGTYEQYF	TGTGCCAGCAGTGTAAGAGCGGGAGGGACCTACGAGCAGTACTTC
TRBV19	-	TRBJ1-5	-	CASRDGRNQPQHF	TGTGCCAGCCGGGACGGCCGCAATCAGCCCCAGCATTTT
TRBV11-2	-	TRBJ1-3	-	CASSPDRVSGNTIYF	TGTGCCAGCAGCCCCGATCGAGTGTCTGGAAACACCATATATTTT
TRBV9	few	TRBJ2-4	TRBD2	CASSATGGENIQYF	TGTGCCAGCAGCGCAACGGGAGGGGAAAACATTCAGTACTTC
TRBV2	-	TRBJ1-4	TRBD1	CASSATGGENEKLFF	TGTGCCAGCAGCGCCACAGGGGGCGAGAATGAAAAACTGTTTTTT
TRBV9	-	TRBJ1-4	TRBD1	CASSGGGAGEKLFF	TGTGCCAGCTCCGGAGGGGGCGCAGGTGAAAAACTGTTTTTT
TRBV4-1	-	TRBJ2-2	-	CASSQGGWDHGTGELFF	TGCGCCAGCAGCCAAGGTGGATGGGATCACGGCACCGGGGAGCTGTTTTTT
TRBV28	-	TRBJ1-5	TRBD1	CASSPQGRGNQPQHF	TGTGCCAGCAGCCCACAGGGGAGGGGCAATCAGCCCCAGCATTTT
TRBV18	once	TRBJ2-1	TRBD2	CASSPTTSGRSNEQFF	TGTGCCAGCTCACCGACGACTAGCGGGAGGTCTAATGAGCAGTTCTTC
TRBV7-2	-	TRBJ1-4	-	CASSLSGTINEKLFF	TGTGCCAGCAGCTTATCAGGGACAATTAATGAAAAACTGTTTTTT
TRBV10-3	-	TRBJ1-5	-	CAISDANVNQPQHF	TGTGCCATCAGTGACGCAAACGTCAATCAGCCCCAGCATTTT
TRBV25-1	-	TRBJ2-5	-	CASNSGETQYF	TGTGCCAGCAACTCCGGGGAGACCCAGTACTTC
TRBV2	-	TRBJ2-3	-	CASSGLFTDTQYF	TGTGCCAGCAGCGGGCTCTTCACAGATACGCAGTATTTT
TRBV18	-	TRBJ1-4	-	CASSRRDSTNEKLFF	TGTGCCAGCTCGCGGCGGGATTCAACTAATGAAAAACTGTTTTTT
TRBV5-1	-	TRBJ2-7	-	CASSLAGVSSDEQYF	TGCGCCAGCAGCTTGGCTGGCGTGAGTAGTGACGAGCAGTACTTC
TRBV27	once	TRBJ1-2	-	CGRAGYTF	TGTGGCCGAGCTGGCTACACCTTC
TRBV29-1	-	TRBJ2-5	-	CSVGGRQETQYF	TGCAGCGTTGGTGGGCGACAAGAGACCCAGTACTTC
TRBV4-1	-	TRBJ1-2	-	CASSQDFSGYTF	TGCGCCAGCAGCCAAGATTTTTCGGGCTACACCTTC
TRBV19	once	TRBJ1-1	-	CASSSPPANTEAFF	TGTGCCAGTAGTAGTCCTCCGGCGAACACTGAAGCTTTCTTT
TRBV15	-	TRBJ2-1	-	CATSRDGYNEQFF	TGTGCCACCAGCAGAGACGGCTACAATGAGCAGTTCTTC
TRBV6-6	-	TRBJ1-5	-	CASSYSDSHNQPQHF	TGTGCCAGCAGTTATTCGGACAGCCACAATCAGCCCCAGCATTTT
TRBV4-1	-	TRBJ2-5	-	CASSQDRNAQQETQYF	TGCGCCAGCAGCCAAGATAGGAACGCACAACAAGAGACCCAGTACTTC
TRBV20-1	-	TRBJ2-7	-	CSARPSCEQYF	TGCAGTGCTAGACCAAGCTGCGAGCAGTACTTC
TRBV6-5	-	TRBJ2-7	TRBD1	CASTQGDNQYF	TGTGCCAGCACCCAGGGGGACAACCAGTACTTC
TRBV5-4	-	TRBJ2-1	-	CASSLSGASYNEQFF	TGTGCCAGCAGCTTGTCAGGGGCATCCTACAATGAGCAGTTCTTC
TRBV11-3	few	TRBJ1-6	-	CASSLDRESPLHF	TGTGCCAGCAGCTTAGATCGGGAATCACCCCTCCACTTT
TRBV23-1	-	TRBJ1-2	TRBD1	CASSPDTKTGTDYGYTF	TGCGCCAGCAGTCCCGATACCAAGACAGGGACAGACTATGGCTACACCTTC
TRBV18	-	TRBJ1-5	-	CASSSGVNSNQPQHF	TGTGCCAGCTCATCCGGGGTTAATAGCAATCAGCCCCAGCATTTT
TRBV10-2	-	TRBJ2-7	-	CASSEGLFSYEQYF	TGCGCCAGCAGTGAGGGACTATTCTCCTACGAGCAGTACTTC